This entry lists 14 T cell receptor beta chains sequenced from one sample in a study of T cell responses to AZD1222 COVID-19 vaccine. Clones were sequenced by immunoSEQ multiplex PCR, and TCRdb holds only the in-frame ones, with some missing. Of some 140,000 clones listed, approximately 87% were seen once; the top ten hold 5.5% to 6%. Source: peripheral blood, taken on day 0 of MenACWY control vaccination. The receptor set was obtained from an adult in good health.

A few counts support this clone. The chain combines TRBV6-5 with TRBJ1-1; weak D call: TRBD1 (5 bases). Looked up from germline, CDR1 is MNHEY and CDR2 is SVGAGI. V gave up 3 bases and J gave up 2 bases, with 13 bases separating them. CDR3 size: 15 residues. CDR3 sequence: CASSYRQLLNTEAFF. DNA for the CDR3: TGTGCCAGCAGTTATCGACAGCTATTAAACACTGAAGCTTTCTTT.

The chain carries TRBV28 and TRBJ1-4; maybe TRBD1 (6 bases). Per germline, CDR1 MDHEN and CDR2 SYDVKM. The germline V and J ends were trimmed by 5 bases and 0 bases, with 16 bases remaining between them. The CDR3 has 17 residues. CDR3 residues: CASSGATGVATNEKLFF. The DNA of the CDR3 is TGTGCCAGCAGTGGGGCGACAGGAGTTGCAACTAATGAAAAACTGTTTTTT.

This clone was recorded a few times. The chain links TRBV3-1 (or the pseudogene TRBV3-2) to TRBJ1-2; possible D gene TRBD1, 5 bases. V was trimmed by 1 base and J by 7 bases, leaving 16 bases between them. CDR1 is LGHDT, CDR2 YNNKEL, per germline (reference sequence). CDR3 length equals 15 residues. For the CDR3, the DNA is TGTGCCAGCAGCCAAGTTTACGGGGGAGAGGGTGGCTACACCTTC. Amino acid sequence: CASSQVYGGEGGYTF.

A few counts support this clone. The chain combines TRBV5-6 with TRBJ1-5; D may be TRBD1 (5 bases). CDR1 is SGHDT and CDR2 is YYEEEE in the germline V gene. The CDR3 length is 17 residues. Between the trimmed V and J ends, which lost 3 bases and 2 bases, there was a span of 18 bases. For the CDR3, the DNA is TGTGCCAGCAGCTCGCTGGATCCGAGGGGTGGCAATCAGCCCCAGCATTTT. Its translation is CASSSLDPRGGNQPQHF.

This chain connects TRBV5-1 to TRBJ2-1; D gene unclear. Trimming stripped 0 bases from V and 3 bases from J, with 10 bases between. The V gene's germline CDR1 is SGHRS and CDR2 YFSETQ. CDR3 length equals 15 residues. The CDR3 sequence: CASSLVGSNYNEQFF. CDR3 in DNA: TGCGCCAGCAGCTTGGTCGGGTCCAACTACAATGAGCAGTTCTTC.

The V gene is TRBV7-3, the J gene TRBJ2-1, with 8 bases identical to TRBD2. Germline V gene sequence: CDR1 SGHTA, CDR2 FQGTGA. This CDR3 comprises 14 residues. With 2 bases clipped from V and 9 bases from J, the junction kept 6 bases outside the gene matches. CDR3 protein: CASSLQAGVVEQFF. The CDR3 DNA reads as TGTGCCAGCAGCTTACAAGCGGGAGTGGTTGAGCAGTTCTTC.

The chain uses TRBV5-5 and TRBJ1-3; D is possibly TRBD1 (6 bases). Germline CDR1 reads SGHKS; CDR2 reads YYEKEE (reference sequence). There are 15 residues in the CDR3. V was clipped by 0 bases and J by 3 bases, with 10 bases between them. As DNA, the CDR3 is TGTGCCAGCAGCTTGGACAGGGTCGGTGGAAACACCATATATTTT. Encoded protein: CASSLDRVGGNTIYF.

The chain is built from TRBV7-9 and TRBJ1-1; possibly TRBD1 for D (6 bases). Trimming left V 2 bases short and J 6 bases short, with 10 bases between. This CDR3 spans 13 amino acids. Germline V gene data show CDR1 as SEHNR and CDR2 as FQNEAQ (reference sequence). CDR3: CASSLSGVAEAFF. CDR3 nucleotides: TGTGCCAGCAGCTTATCAGGGGTGGCTGAAGCTTTCTTT.

The V gene is TRBV28, the J gene TRBJ2-1; D may match TRBD1 or TRBD2 (6 bases each). The CDR3 covers 17 residues. Germline CDR1 MDHEN, CDR2 SYDVKM. V lost 2 bases and J 3 bases, leaving 17 bases between the germline ends. CDR3 nucleotides: TGTGCCAGCAGTTTACCGGTGGGTGGGGGGCGCTACAATGAGCAGTTCTTC. Protein product: CASSLPVGGGRYNEQFF. Looking up the rest from reference TRBV28 and TRBJ2-1 gives the full variable domain: DVKVTQSSRYLVKRTGEKVFLECVQDMDHENMFWYRQDPGLGLRLIYFSYDVKMKEKGDIPEGYSVSREKKERFSLILESASTNQTSMYLCASSLPVGGGRYNEQFFGPGTRLTVL.

The chain joins TRBV13 to TRBJ1-2; D possibly corresponds to TRBD1 (5 bases). The germline V gene encodes CDR1 PRHDT and CDR2 FYEKMQ (reference sequence). The V end lost 3 bases, the J end lost 0 bases, and 5 bases lay between the germline ends. The CDR3 contains 13 residues. DNA for the CDR3: TGTGCCAGCAGCTTGACAGCTAACTATGGCTACACCTTC. It codes for CASSLTANYGYTF.

This chain uses TRBV4-1 with TRBJ2-3, with D perhaps matching TRBD1 (6 bases). The germline gives CDR1 MGHRA, CDR2 YSYEKL. V was pared by 1 base and J by 2 bases, with 10 bases between. The CDR3 is made up of 15 amino acids. CDR3 loop: CASSQGGRLTDTQYF. In DNA, the CDR3 is TGCGCCAGCAGCCAAGGGGGGCGACTCACAGATACGCAGTATTTT.

The V gene is TRBV19, the J gene TRBJ2-3, with D possibly being TRBD1 (5 bases). Germline lookup yields CDR1 LNHDA and CDR2 SQIVND (reference sequence). Trimming shortened V by 7 bases and J by 3 bases, and 20 bases separated the two germline ends. This CDR3 is built from 16 residues. CDR3 sequence: CASMLTGSQGTDTQYF. The DNA of the CDR3 is TGTGCCAGTATGTTAACAGGTAGCCAAGGAACAGATACGCAGTATTTT.

The chain carries TRBV5-1 and TRBJ1-2; 8 bases align to TRBD1. The CDR3 runs to 16 residues. J was trimmed by 4 bases and V by 6 bases; bases with no gene match: 14. The germline CDR1 and CDR2 sequences are SGHRS and YFSETQ. CDR3 bases: TGCGCCAGCACCCCCCGGACAGGGTTAGACTCCTATGGCTACACCTTC. It codes for CASTPRTGLDSYGYTF.

V and J are TRBV4-1 and TRBJ1-1; TRBD1 aligns across 7 bases. Germline CDR1 and CDR2: MGHRA and YSYEKL. V shed 0 bases and J 5 bases; nucleotides not matched to a gene: 6. CDR3 length: 15 residues. The CDR3: CASSQDGQGVTEAFF. The CDR3 region has the DNA TGCGCCAGCAGCCAAGATGGGCAGGGGGTAACTGAAGCTTTCTTT.